A selection of T cell receptor beta chains follows, all from one sample in a study of sequential checkpoint blockade in melanoma. Sequencing used immunoSEQ multiplex PCR; TCRdb keeps in-frame clones, though not all of them. The repertoire includes 15,000 to 20,000 clones, around two thirds of them detected once, and 12% sits in the top ten. The sample in question was CD8+ T cells sorted from blood (inferred from file names), obtained from a patient given nivolumab and ipilimumab in sequence. The origin of the receptors is a human donor with melanoma. Each CDR3 is given with its conserved first and last residue. The order of the fields is J gene, V gene, clone size, CDR3 protein. Expanded clones are given a class, and other clones once, few, many or no size at all.

J: TRBJ2-1
V: TRBV10-1
size: -
CDR3: CASLRLEFLYNEQFF

J: TRBJ1-2
V: TRBV6-6
size: -
CDR3: CASSYEGAVGYTF

J: TRBJ2-5
V: TRBV5-4
size: -
CDR3: CASSLEGQETQYF

J: TRBJ2-2
V: TRBV11-3
size: -
CDR3: CASSWGNGGDGELFF

J: TRBJ2-1
V: TRBV7-9
size: medium-sized
CDR3: CAREQGNEQFF

J: TRBJ2-7
V: TRBV27
size: -
CDR3: CASSLSPHGGMDEQYF

J: TRBJ2-1
V: TRBV5-1
size: few
CDR3: CASSLIRGEQFF

J: TRBJ2-4
V: TRBV25-1
size: -
CDR3: CASSEIREGARDIQYF

J: TRBJ2-5
V: TRBV6-5
size: few
CDR3: CASSYDRGGTQYF

J: TRBJ1-2
V: TRBV15
size: medium-sized
CDR3: CATSETWTGAAGYTF

J: TRBJ2-5
V: TRBV28
size: -
CDR3: CASILRTGEETQYF

J: TRBJ2-1
V: TRBV5-6
size: -
CDR3: CASSPTSGGAGNEQFF

J: TRBJ2-7
V: TRBV4-1
size: -
CDR3: CASSQRTQAIYEQYF

J: TRBJ2-5
V: TRBV29-1
size: once
CDR3: CSVDGLDSGEETQYF

J: TRBJ1-6
V: TRBV9
size: -
CDR3: CASNLYADSWAPLHF

J: TRBJ1-3
V: TRBV4-3
size: medium-sized
CDR3: CASSQDPSGAGNTIYF

J: TRBJ1-2
V: TRBV7-9
size: once
CDR3: CASSPQGGGYYGYTF

J: TRBJ1-1
V: TRBV7-6
size: -
CDR3: CASSPGTTTEAFF

J: TRBJ1-5
V: TRBV19
size: -
CDR3: CASSALRDRAKPQHF

J: TRBJ1-1
V: TRBV4-1
size: -
CDR3: CASSQGDRRGNTEAFF

J: -
V: TRBV4-3
size: -
CDR3: CASSQEGGVPTYEQYF

J: TRBJ2-2
V: TRBV2
size: -
CDR3: CASKRGHTGELFF

J: TRBJ1-1
V: TRBV9
size: -
CDR3: CASSVGSGGETEAFF

J: TRBJ2-3
V: TRBV7-9
size: -
CDR3: CASSSTDTQYF

J: TRBJ2-5
V: TRBV4-1
size: once
CDR3: CASSQQTGSQETQYF

J: TRBJ2-2
V: TRBV6-5
size: -
CDR3: CASSYSSTAGELFF

J: TRBJ1-1
V: TRBV28
size: -
CDR3: CASRAAGMNTEAFF

J: TRBJ2-1
V: TRBV27
size: -
CDR3: CASVSLLSSYNEQFF

J: TRBJ2-7
V: TRBV7-9
size: -
CDR3: CASSLGQGRDEQYF

J: TRBJ1-5
V: TRBV7-9
size: -
CDR3: CASSQWTGGINQPQHF

J: TRBJ2-5
V: TRBV10-3
size: -
CDR3: CATGLAGGSKTQYF

J: TRBJ2-1
V: TRBV7-3
size: -
CDR3: CASSLSHRAPHNEQFF

J: TRBJ2-5
V: TRBV6-5
size: -
CDR3: CASSYSQGIAETQYF

J: TRBJ2-7
V: TRBV9
size: -
CDR3: CASSKTGEHHRQYF

J: TRBJ2-7
V: TRBV5-6
size: -
CDR3: CASSRDWGSHYEQYF

J: TRBJ1-1
V: TRBV5-6
size: -
CDR3: CASSYGKQGNAFF

J: TRBJ2-7
V: TRBV29-1
size: -
CDR3: CSVEDKPYEQYF

J: TRBJ1-5
V: TRBV6-6
size: few
CDR3: CASSSRQGTNQPQHF

J: TRBJ2-3
V: TRBV27
size: -
CDR3: CASSPGTVADTQYF

J: TRBJ2-3
V: TRBV4-1
size: -
CDR3: CASSRRESDTDTQYF

J: TRBJ2-4
V: TRBV28
size: few
CDR3: CASSFIAAGAKNIQYF

J: TRBJ2-4
V: TRBV19
size: -
CDR3: CASSIAGGPSYIQYF

J: TRBJ2-2
V: TRBV9
size: -
CDR3: CASSLPGGATGELFF

J: TRBJ2-7
V: TRBV6-6
size: -
CDR3: CASGGQGNEQYF

J: TRBJ2-7
V: TRBV13
size: -
CDR3: CASSTGQGAEEQYF

J: TRBJ1-5
V: TRBV7-9
size: -
CDR3: CASSPSDRASPPQHF

J: TRBJ1-1
V: TRBV4-3
size: few
CDR3: CASSQVRDRVRAFF

J: TRBJ2-1
V: TRBV27
size: -
CDR3: CASSLSAGVSYNEQFF

J: TRBJ2-3
V: TRBV9
size: few
CDR3: CASSVATSGSVTDTQYF

J: TRBJ1-6
V: TRBV21-1
size: -
CDR3: CASSKGTGSSYNSPLHF

J: TRBJ2-7
V: TRBV4-1
size: few
CDR3: CASSTWTGYEQYF

J: TRBJ2-1
V: TRBV5-5
size: once
CDR3: CASSSSNEQFF

J: TRBJ2-6
V: TRBV7-9
size: -
CDR3: CASSLEAGGPSGANVLTF